Below, 12 T cell receptor beta chains from the same sample are listed, as sequenced in a study of shared clonotypes between healthy human individuals. Here immunoSEQ multiplex PCR was the method, and the copy in TCRdb shows in-frame clones only, minus some. The repertoire has around 2,000,000 clones, 85% to 95% of them found once; the top ten carry 0.13%. Sequences were obtained from naive CD4+ T cells sorted from blood. Subset meaning: CD45RA+ positively selected. The receptor source for this set is a man younger than 30 in good health.

The chain carries TRBV7-2 and TRBJ2-3, with TRBD2 as a possible D gene (5 bases). The CDR3 sequence is 15 residues long. V lost 1 base to trimming and J lost 3 bases, with 11 bases between them. Germline V gives CDR1 SGHTA, CDR2 FQGNSA. CDR3 bases: TGTGCCAGCAGCTTAGACCAGGACTCTACAGATACGCAGTATTTT. Translating it yields CASSLDQDSTDTQYF.

The count of this clone is one. This chain connects TRBV5-6 to TRBJ2-1; TRBD2 matches at 14 bases. Germline values: CDR1 SGHDT, CDR2 YYEEEE. The CDR3 has 13 amino acids. Trimming removed 4 bases from V and 15 bases from J; junction bases left unmatched: 6. CDR3 sequence reads: CASSKTSGGAPFF. CDR3 coding DNA: TGTGCCAGCAGCAAGACTAGCGGGGGGGCCCCGTTCTTC.

The rearrangement links TRBV2 to TRBJ2-3, with D possibly matching TRBD1 (6 bases). Trimming left V 2 bases short and J 1 base short, with 7 bases between. Germline assignment: CDR1 SNHLY and CDR2 FYNNEI. The CDR3 extends over 14 amino acids. Here the CDR3 reads CASSENRGTDTQYF. DNA for the CDR3: TGTGCCAGCAGTGAAAACAGGGGCACAGATACGCAGTATTTT.

This chain uses TRBV10-2 with TRBJ2-7; 9 bases are a match to TRBD1. The CDR3 runs to 14 residues. V gave up 3 bases and J gave up 6 bases; unmatched junction bases: 6. Germline CDR1 reads WSHSY; CDR2 reads SAAADI. CDR3 residues: CASSDSGTGLEQYF. CDR3 DNA: TGCGCCAGCAGTGATTCCGGGACAGGGCTCGAGCAGTACTTC.

The chain employs TRBV27 and TRBJ2-7; TRBD1 might be the D (6 bases). Germline assignment: CDR1 MNHEY and CDR2 SMNVEV (reference sequence). This CDR3 is 12 amino acids long. V lost 11 bases, J lost 5 bases, and 16 bases lay in between. The CDR3 here is CASRTGLHEQYF. CDR3 sequence (DNA): TGTGCCTCGCGCACAGGGCTGCACGAGCAGTACTTC.

V is TRBV18 and J is TRBJ2-5; D not resolved. V gave up 0 bases and J gave up 4 bases, with 18 bases separating them. The germline CDR1 and CDR2 sequences are KGHSH and LQKENI. The CDR3 loop spans 17 amino acids. In DNA, the CDR3 is TGTGCCAGCTCACCACCGACGTCTGTAGGAGCCCGAGAGACCCAGTACTTC. Its protein is CASSPPTSVGARETQYF.

The chain has TRBV7-2 and TRBJ2-5; D is perhaps TRBD2 (6 bases). V dropped 1 base and J dropped 2 bases, with 11 bases sitting between them. Germline V gene lookup returns CDR1 SGHTA and CDR2 FQGNSA. CDR3 length equals 15 residues. CDR3 protein: CASSLDGTEQETQYF. In nucleotides, the CDR3 is TGTGCCAGCAGCTTAGATGGGACTGAGCAAGAGACCCAGTACTTC. The full variable domain, its missing parts supplied by reference TRBV7-2 and TRBJ2-5, is GAGVSQSPSNKVTEKGKDVELRCDPISGHTALYWYRQSLGQGLEFLIYFQGNSAPDKSGLPSDRFSAERTGGSVSTLTIQRTQQEDSAVYLCASSLDGTEQETQYFGPGTRLLVL.

The chain carries TRBV5-1 and TRBJ2-7; 7 nucleotides align to TRBD2. Germline CDR1 reads SGHRS; CDR2 reads YFSETQ. V shed 0 bases, J shed 0 bases, and the junction held 9 bases outside the gene matches. CDR3 size: 17 residues. The CDR3 DNA reads as TGCGCCAGCAGCTTGGATCGCCGCGGGGGAAGCTCCTACGAGCAGTACTTC. Translating gives CASSLDRRGGSSYEQYF.

The chain employs TRBV28 and TRBJ1-1; D is ambiguous. The V and J ends lost 5 bases and 6 bases respectively, with 16 bases between them. Germline CDR1 MDHEN, CDR2 SYDVKM. The CDR3 is made up of 14 amino acids. The CDR3, as DNA: TGTGCCAGCAGTCCGGCCAGACCTTACGCTGAAGCTTTCTTT. Translating it yields CASSPARPYAEAFF.

V usage is TRBV7-4 and J usage is TRBJ1-5; D gene unclear. The V gene's germline CDR1 is SGHVT and CDR2 SQSDAQ. This CDR3 has 14 amino acids. Trimming cost V 5 bases and J 3 bases, with 11 bases left between them. The CDR3 reads CASSPSRYNQPQHF. The CDR3 nucleotides are TGTGCCAGCAGCCCCTCCAGGTACAATCAGCCCCAGCATTTT.

This clone occurred once. The V and J genes are TRBV6-6 and TRBJ2-3; 10 nucleotides align to TRBD2. Trimming cost V 8 bases and J 5 bases; bases outside gene matches: 4. The CDR3 spans 13 residues. Germline CDR1 reads MNHNY; CDR2 reads SVGAGI (reference sequence). The CDR3 sequence is CASVLAGEDTQYF. The CDR3 nucleotides are TGTGCCAGCGTGCTAGCGGGAGAAGATACGCAGTATTTT.

The chain uses TRBV10-3 and TRBJ2-1, with D possibly being TRBD2 (5 bases). CDR3 length: 14 amino acids. Deletions cut 9 bases from V and 0 bases from J, with 12 bases between. Germline-derived CDR1 and CDR2 are ENHRY and SYGVKD. Here the CDR3 DNA reads TGTGCCATACGAGCGGAGAGCTCCTACAATGAGCAGTTCTTC. Translation: CAIRAESSYNEQFF.